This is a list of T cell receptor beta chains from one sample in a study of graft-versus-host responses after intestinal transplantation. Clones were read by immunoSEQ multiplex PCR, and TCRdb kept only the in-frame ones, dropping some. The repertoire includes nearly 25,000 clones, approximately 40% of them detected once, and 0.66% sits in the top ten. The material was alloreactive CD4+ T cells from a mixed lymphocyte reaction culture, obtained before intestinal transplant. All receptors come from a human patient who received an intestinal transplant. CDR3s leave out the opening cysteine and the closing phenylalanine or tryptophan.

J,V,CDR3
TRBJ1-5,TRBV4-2,ASSQGTGGWQPQH
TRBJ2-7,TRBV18,ASSPRTGHYEQY
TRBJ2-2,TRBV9,ASSVSGGLFRGELF
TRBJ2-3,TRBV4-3,ASSHEGAGWDTQY
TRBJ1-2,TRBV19,ASSPGSAPYYGYT
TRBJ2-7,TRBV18,ASSPPGRLAGKESYEQY
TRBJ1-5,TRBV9,ASSVDSSNQPQH
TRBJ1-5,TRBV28,ASSSGIRQGSQPQH
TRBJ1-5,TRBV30,AWSSRENQPQH
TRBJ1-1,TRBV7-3,ASSSTRRGEAF
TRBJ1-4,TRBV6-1,ASSETTGIGEKLF
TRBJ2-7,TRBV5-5,ASSNSGVYEQY
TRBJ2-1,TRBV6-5,ASSYSGDYSEQF
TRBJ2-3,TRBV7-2,ASSLVRGGTDTQY
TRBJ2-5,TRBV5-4,ASSPGQSYQETQY
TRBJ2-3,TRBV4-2,ASSRVGQGGDTQY
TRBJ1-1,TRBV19,ASSIQYGLGTEAF
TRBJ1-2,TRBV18,ASSLTVSTHRANLVGDYGYT
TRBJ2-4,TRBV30,AWSVGMWGQGQY
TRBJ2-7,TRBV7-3,ASSFVEGGEQY
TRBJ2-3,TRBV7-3,ASSLFTGPTDTQY
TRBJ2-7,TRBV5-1,ASRMGFAGGVYEQY
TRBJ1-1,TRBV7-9,ASSYGTGSPNTEAF
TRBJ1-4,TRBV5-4,ASSPRPGTAATNEKLF
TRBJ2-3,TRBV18,ASSLDRGRQDTQY
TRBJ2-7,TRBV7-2,ASSLRPSAGVSASYEQY
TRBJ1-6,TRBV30,AWSAPQGSPLH
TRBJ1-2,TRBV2,ASRHGPLFGYT
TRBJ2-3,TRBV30,AWSVRFLTGDTQY
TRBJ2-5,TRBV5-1,ASSLAIGGGETQY